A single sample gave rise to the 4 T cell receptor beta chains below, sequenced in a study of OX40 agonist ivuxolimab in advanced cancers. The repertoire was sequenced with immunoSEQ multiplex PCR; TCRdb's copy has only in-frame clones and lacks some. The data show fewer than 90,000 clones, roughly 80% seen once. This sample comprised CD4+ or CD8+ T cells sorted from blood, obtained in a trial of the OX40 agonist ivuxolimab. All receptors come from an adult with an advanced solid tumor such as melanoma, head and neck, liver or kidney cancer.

The chain's CDR3 is CASSLWDRGGQPQHF. The CDR3 DNA reads as TGTGCCAGCAGCTTGTGGGACAGGGGAGGGCAGCCCCAGCATTTT. The rearrangement links TRBV5-6 to TRBJ1-5, with 10 bases identical to TRBD1. This CDR3 spans 15 amino acids. Germline CDR1 is SGHDT and CDR2 is YYEEEE. Germline trimming cut 1 base from V and 7 bases from J; bases unmatched to any gene: 5.

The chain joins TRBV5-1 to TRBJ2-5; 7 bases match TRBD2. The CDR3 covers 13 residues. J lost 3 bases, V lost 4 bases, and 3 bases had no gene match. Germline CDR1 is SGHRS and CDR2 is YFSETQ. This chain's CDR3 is CASSPRGKETQYF. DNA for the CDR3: TGCGCCAGCAGCCCGCGGGGGAAAGAGACCCAGTACTTC.

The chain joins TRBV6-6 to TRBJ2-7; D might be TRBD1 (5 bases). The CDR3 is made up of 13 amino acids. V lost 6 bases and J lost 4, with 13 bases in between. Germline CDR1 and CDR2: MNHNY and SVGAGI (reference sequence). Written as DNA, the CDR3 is TGTGCCAGCAGCACAGGACATGAGTACGAGCAGTACTTC. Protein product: CASSTGHEYEQYF.

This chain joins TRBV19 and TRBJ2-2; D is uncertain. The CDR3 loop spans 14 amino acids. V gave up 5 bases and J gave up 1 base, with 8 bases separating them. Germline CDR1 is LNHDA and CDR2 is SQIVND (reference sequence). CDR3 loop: CASSLLLNTGELFF. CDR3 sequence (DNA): TGTGCCAGTAGTTTACTACTGAACACCGGGGAGCTGTTTTTT. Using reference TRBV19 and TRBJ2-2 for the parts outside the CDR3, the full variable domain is DGGITQSPKYLFRKEGQNVTLSCEQNLNHDAMYWYRQDPGQGLRLIYYSQIVNDFQKGDIAEGYSVSREKKESFPLTVTSAQKNPTAFYLCASSLLLNTGELFFGEGSRLTVL.